Below, 28 T cell receptor beta chains from the same sample are listed, as sequenced in a study of cytomegalovirus exposure and HLA in healthy donors. It was with 60 Vbeta and 13 Jbeta primers that the PCR ran. The table came from immunoSEQ multiplex PCR; TCRdb's copy has only in-frame clones and leaves some out. The top ten clones hold roughly 15% of a sample with around 110,000 clones, around 67% of them seen once. Sequenced: PBMCs. Source of these receptors: a woman in her 40s in good health and CMV-seropositive.

V is TRBV5-6 and J is TRBJ2-5; TRBD1 agrees at 8 bases. Per germline, CDR1 SGHDT and CDR2 YYEEEE. CDR3 length: 15 residues. J lost 4 bases, V lost 6 bases, and 11 bases had no gene match. The CDR3 DNA sequence: TGTGCCAGCAAATTGACAGGGGATGAGGGAGAGACCCAGTACTTC. Translated, it gives CASKLTGDEGETQYF.

The chain is built from TRBV12-5 and TRBJ2-1; D not certain. With 0 bases removed from V and 6 bases from J, the gap between germline ends came to 18 bases. The CDR3 runs to 17 residues. Germline V lookup: CDR1 LGHNT, CDR2 FRNRAP. The CDR3: CASGLVPPRKRSNEQFF. CDR3 in DNA: TGTGCTAGTGGTTTGGTACCTCCCAGGAAACGGTCCAATGAGCAGTTCTTC.

Only one count was recorded for this clone. This chain connects TRBV2 to TRBJ1-4, with no clear D. CDR3 length equals 13 residues. Germline values: CDR1 SNHLY, CDR2 FYNNEI. V was clipped by 8 bases and J by 0 bases, with 7 bases between them. The CDR3 loop is CASLRATNEKLFF. CDR3 bases: TGTGCCAGCCTGCGGGCAACTAATGAAAAACTGTTTTTT. Full variable domain (outside the CDR3, taken from reference TRBV2 and TRBJ1-4): EPEVTQTPSHQVTQMGQEVILRCVPISNHLYFYWYRQILGQKVEFLVSFYNNEISEKSEIFDDQFSVERPDGSNFTLKIRSTKLEDSAMYFCASLRATNEKLFFGSGTQLSVL.

This clone was counted once. The chain links TRBV5-1 to TRBJ2-7, with TRBD1 identical over 10 bases. The CDR3 has 14 amino acids. Losses at the gene ends were 3 bases for V and 3 bases for J; bases not matched to a gene: 3. In germline, CDR1 is SGHRS, CDR2 YFSETQ. The CDR3 here is CASSSGTGDYEQYF. In DNA, the CDR3 is TGCGCCAGCAGCTCCGGGACAGGGGACTACGAGCAGTACTTC.

This clone was detected only a few times. V gene TRBV11-2 combines with J gene TRBJ2-7; TRBD1 matches at 11 bases. CDR3 length: 15 amino acids. The germline V gene encodes CDR1 SGHAT and CDR2 FQNNGV. V was clipped by 5 bases and J by 2 bases; unmatched bases: 5. In nucleotides, the CDR3 is TGTGCCAGCAGCCTTGGGACAGGGGGGACCTACGAGCAGTACTTC. It encodes CASSLGTGGTYEQYF. Supplemented by reference TRBV11-2 and TRBJ2-7, the full variable domain reads EAGVAQSPRYKIIEKRQSVAFWCNPISGHATLYWYQQILGQGPKLLIQFQNNGVVDDSQLPKDRFSAERLKGVDSTLKIQPAKLEDSAVYLCASSLGTGGTYEQYFGPGTRLTVT.

Here the CDR3 reads CSGSSGNTIYF. The CDR3 region has the DNA TGCAGCGGTTCGTCTGGAAACACCATATATTTT. The J gene is TRBJ1-3, the V gene TRBV29-1; unclear D gene. Germline CDR1 SQVTM, CDR2 ANQGSEA. The CDR3 spans 11 residues. V was shortened by 7 bases and J by 1 base, with 5 bases between the two germline ends.

V gene TRBV2 combines with J gene TRBJ2-7; possibly TRBD1 for D (6 bases). The CDR3 is 13 amino acids. V lost 7 bases to trimming and J lost 3 bases, with 13 bases between them. Germline lookup yields CDR1 SNHLY and CDR2 FYNNEI. The CDR3 protein is CASKQGVYYEQYF. CDR3 DNA: TGTGCCAGCAAACAGGGTGTCTACTACGAGCAGTACTTC.

This chain links TRBV9 with TRBJ1-5; D possibly corresponds to TRBD1 (5 bases). The V gene lost 5 bases and the J gene lost 2 bases, with 14 bases spanning the gap. CDR3 length: 15 residues. Germline CDR1 SGDLS, CDR2 YYNGEE. This chain's CDR3 is CASSPGTLGNQPQHF. As DNA, the CDR3 is TGTGCCAGCAGTCCGGGGACTCTTGGCAATCAGCCCCAGCATTTT.

This chain connects TRBV6-1 to TRBJ1-2, with 10 bases fitting TRBD1. This CDR3 is 15 amino acids long. The germline CDR1 and CDR2 sequences are MNHNS and SASEGT. J was trimmed by 5 bases and V by 4 bases; bases with no gene match: 7. The CDR3 loop is CASSATRDRGYGYTF. CDR3 DNA: TGTGCCAGCAGTGCAACCCGGGACAGGGGATATGGCTACACCTTC.

This chain connects TRBV27 to TRBJ1-1; D unresolved. This CDR3 has 16 amino acids. Germline V lookup: CDR1 MNHEY, CDR2 SMNVEV (reference sequence). V lost 0 bases to trimming and J lost 8 bases, with 19 bases between them. The CDR3 loop is CASSLSLSLFSEEAFF. CDR3 nucleotide sequence: TGTGCCAGCAGTTTATCCCTCAGCCTATTCTCGGAGGAAGCTTTCTTT.

The rearrangement joins TRBV30 to TRBJ2-2, with D possibly matching TRBD2 (5 bases). Germline lookup yields CDR1 GTSNPN and CDR2 SVGIG (reference sequence). V was trimmed by 3 bases and J by 6 bases, leaving 11 bases between them. The CDR3 is 13 residues long. CDR3 nucleotides: TGTGCCTGGAGCCCAACTAGGGCCGGGGAGCTGTTTTTT. Translating it yields CAWSPTRAGELFF.

The chain links TRBV7-9 to TRBJ2-7; possibly TRBD1 for D (5 bases). The length of the CDR3 is 15 residues. The germline V gene encodes CDR1 SEHNR and CDR2 FQNEAQ (reference sequence). Trimming cost V 6 bases and J 7 bases, with 22 bases left between them. In nucleotides, the CDR3 is TGTGCCAGCAGTTCTCCGACAGATAACTGGGGTGAGCAGTACTTC. It encodes CASSSPTDNWGEQYF.

This chain uses TRBV19 with TRBJ1-1; possible D gene TRBD1, 5 bases. The V end lost 7 bases, the J end lost 6 bases, and 21 bases lay between the germline ends. Germline CDR1 reads LNHDA; CDR2 reads SQIVND (reference sequence). The CDR3 consists of 15 residues. CDR3 sequence reads: CASTSNRLIGAEAFF. CDR3 DNA sequence: TGTGCCAGTACGTCGAACAGGCTAATTGGCGCTGAAGCTTTCTTT.

This sequence joins TRBV2 and TRBJ1-1; D is unresolved. The CDR3 sequence is 13 residues long. Germline V lookup: CDR1 SNHLY, CDR2 FYNNEI. V lost 5 bases and J lost 3, with 10 bases in between. The chain's CDR3 is CASSTRTDTEAFF. CDR3 DNA: TGTGCCAGCAGTACTAGAACGGACACTGAAGCTTTCTTT.

V and J are TRBV7-2 and TRBJ2-1; 12 nucleotides match TRBD2. The germline V gene encodes CDR1 SGHTA and CDR2 FQGNSA. CDR3 length: 14 amino acids. V was pared by 7 bases and J by 13 bases, with 11 bases of the junction left unmatched. The CDR3 nucleotides read TGTGCCAGCACCTCCCCCCGACTAGCGGGGGTACAGTTCTTC. It encodes CASTSPRLAGVQFF.

V and J are TRBV7-9 and TRBJ2-1, with D unresolved. The germline gives CDR1 SEHNR, CDR2 FQNEAQ (reference sequence). The V and J ends lost 3 bases and 6 bases respectively, with 9 bases between them. CDR3 length equals 13 residues. The CDR3 reads CASSFNIGNEQFF. CDR3 coding DNA: TGTGCCAGCAGCTTCAACATTGGCAATGAGCAGTTCTTC. Looking up the rest from reference TRBV7-9 and TRBJ2-1 gives the full variable domain: DTGVSQNPRHKITKRGQNVTFRCDPISEHNRLYWYRQTLGQGPEFLTYFQNEAQLEKSRLLSDRFSAERPKGSFSTLEIQRTEQGDSAMYLCASSFNIGNEQFFGPGTRLTVL.

This clone showed up just once. The CDR3 bases are TGTGCCAGTAGTCTGGGACAGGCCGGCGGCTACACCTTC. Residues: CASSLGQAGGYTF. V usage is TRBV19 and J usage is TRBJ1-2; TRBD1 matches at 8 bases. This CDR3 is 13 amino acids long. Unmatched junction bases numbered 7, after V lost 5 bases and J lost 8 bases. Germline lookup yields CDR1 LNHDA and CDR2 SQIVND (reference sequence).

This clone was detected a few times. The chain has TRBV5-1 and TRBJ1-5; D is perhaps TRBD1 (6 bases). The CDR3 is 13 amino acids. Germline values: CDR1 SGHRS, CDR2 YFSETQ. V was trimmed by 4 bases and J by 4 bases, leaving 9 bases between them. In DNA form, the CDR3 reads TGCGCCAGCAGCCAGGGGCAGAATCAGCCCCAGCATTTT. Translation gives CASSQGQNQPQHF.

CDR3 protein: CATSTWTGTTGELFF. CDR3 nucleotides: TGTGCCACCAGCACTTGGACAGGGACGACCGGGGAGCTGTTTTTT. The chain employs TRBV15 and TRBJ2-2; 8 positions agree with TRBD1. The V and J ends lost 4 bases and 5 bases, in that order; junction bases with no gene match: 6. Germline CDR1 is LNHNV and CDR2 is YYDKDF (reference sequence). The CDR3 has 15 residues.

This clone was detected only a few times. The chain couples TRBV7-9 to TRBJ2-7; possible D gene TRBD1, 6 bases. V gave up 1 base and J gave up 4 bases, with 17 bases separating them. CDR3 length equals 16 residues. Per germline, CDR1 SEHNR and CDR2 FQNEAQ (reference sequence). CDR3 in DNA: TGTGCCAGCAGCTTAGGTCGCCGAGGGGGAACTTACGAGCAGTACTTC. Its translation: CASSLGRRGGTYEQYF.

The CDR3 sequence is CASSLLGQPINQPQHF. For the CDR3, the DNA is TGTGCCAGCTCCCTATTGGGACAGCCGATCAATCAGCCCCAGCATTTT. The rearrangement links TRBV2 to TRBJ1-5; 7 bases map to TRBD1. V shed 8 bases, J shed 3 bases, and the junction held 13 bases outside the gene matches. This CDR3 comprises 16 residues. Looked up from germline, CDR1 is SNHLY and CDR2 is FYNNEI.

This rearrangement joins TRBV7-2 to TRBJ1-6, with TRBD1 matching 8 bases. Germline V gives CDR1 SGHTA, CDR2 FQGNSA. With V trimmed by 5 bases and J by 0 bases, 6 bases remained unmatched. The CDR3 is made up of 17 amino acids. This CDR3 reads CASSQGAGSSYNSPLHF. DNA for the CDR3: TGTGCCAGCAGCCAGGGGGCGGGGAGCTCCTATAATTCACCCCTCCACTTT.

The J gene is TRBJ1-5, the V gene TRBV18; D remains unclear. Germline V gene data show CDR1 as KGHSH and CDR2 as LQKENI. The CDR3 consists of 17 residues. V shed 1 base and J shed 0 bases, with 13 bases lying between them. Written as DNA, the CDR3 is TGTGCCAGCTCACCACTGGTGCTGGCTTATAGCAATCAGCCCCAGCATTTT. Its translation is CASSPLVLAYSNQPQHF. Full variable domain (outside the CDR3, taken from reference TRBV18 and TRBJ1-5): NAGVMQNPRHLVRRRGQEARLRCSPMKGHSHVYWYRQLPEEGLKFMVYLQKENIIDESGMPKERFSAEFPKEGPSILRIQQVVRGDSAAYFCASSPLVLAYSNQPQHFGDGTRLSIL.

This clone was observed a single time. V gene TRBV4-1 combines with J gene TRBJ2-2, with 8 positions matching TRBD1. This CDR3 is built from 15 residues. CDR1 MGHRA and CDR2 YSYEKL come from the germline V gene. J lost 4 bases, V lost 4 bases, and 5 bases had no gene match. This chain's CDR3 is CASSLAGGFTGELFF. CDR3 nucleotides: TGCGCCAGCAGCCTGGCAGGGGGCTTCACCGGGGAGCTGTTTTTT.

CDR3 coding DNA: TGCGCCAGCAGAACGGGACAGGGAGGCTATGAGCAGTTCTTC. Its translation is CASRTGQGGYEQFF. V is TRBV4-1 and J is TRBJ2-1; the match to TRBD1 covers 9 bases. The V gene end was trimmed by 6 bases and the J gene end by 8 bases; junction bases not matched to a gene: 8. CDR3 length equals 14 residues. Germline V gives CDR1 MGHRA, CDR2 YSYEKL.

This clone was observed at least ten times. This CDR3 is CASSPMIGFEAFF. CDR3 sequence (DNA): TGTGCCAGCAGCCCGATGATCGGGTTTGAAGCTTTCTTT. V usage is TRBV5-6 and J usage is TRBJ1-1; no reliable D call. CDR1 is SGHDT, CDR2 YYEEEE, per germline. CDR3 length: 13 amino acids. Trimming pared 4 bases from V and 7 bases from J, leaving 14 bases between. Drawing the rest from reference TRBV5-6 and TRBJ1-1, the complete variable domain is DAGVTQSPTHLIKTRGQQVTLRCSPKSGHDTVSWYQQALGQGPQFIFQYYEEEERQRGNFPDRFSGHQFPNYSSELNVNALLLGDSALYLCASSPMIGFEAFFGQGTRLTVV.

This clone was detected a few times. The rearrangement links TRBV30 to TRBJ1-1; D call uncertain. V dropped 6 bases and J dropped 1 base, with 15 bases sitting between them. This CDR3 region has 14 residues. Germline V gene data show CDR1 as GTSNPN and CDR2 as SVGIG (reference sequence). This CDR3 reads CACQLGEGNTEAFF. The CDR3 bases are TGTGCCTGCCAATTGGGTGAGGGGAACACTGAAGCTTTCTTT.

With regard to this clone: In the same sample, other DNA sequences code for this CDR3. The chain carries TRBV9 and TRBJ2-5; D not resolved. Germline V gives CDR1 SGDLS, CDR2 YYNGEE. This CDR3 spans 13 amino acids. V lost 0 bases and J 2 bases, leaving 5 bases between the germline ends. The CDR3 DNA is TGTGCCAGCAGCGTAGCCGTTCAAGAGACCCAGTACTTC. This translates into CASSVAVQETQYF.